This T cell receptor (beta chain) was sequenced for a study of T-cell memory formation after mild COVID-19. Study findings and constraints: Contracting CD8+ clones were enriched in EMRA, CD4+ mainly in CM and EM.

Using its own MiXCR run on the 5' RACE reads, TCRdb lists one record per CDR3 protein. This table holds 100,000 to 130,000 distinct CDR3 sequences, around 14% found once. A remark on this clonotype: Its antigen is still unknown.

Per the germline V gene, CDR1 is DFQATT and CDR2 is SNEGSKA (reference sequence). Between the trimmed V and J ends, which lost 6 bases and 2 bases, there was a span of 28 bases. The CDR3 is 18 residues long. This sequence joins TRBV20-1 and TRBJ1-1; D possibly corresponds to TRBD1 (5 bases). This receptor was taken from a man aged 18-30 years who had mild COVID-19 (a few samples of this study predate the infection). Cell type and time point are not known. Sequencing input: PBMCs or a T cell subset sorted from them (not recorded which). This CDR3 is CSAGGGRGPELLNTEAFF. CDR3 DNA: TGCAGTGCGGGAGGTGGACGGGGCCCAGAACTTCTTAACACTGAAGCTTTCTTT.